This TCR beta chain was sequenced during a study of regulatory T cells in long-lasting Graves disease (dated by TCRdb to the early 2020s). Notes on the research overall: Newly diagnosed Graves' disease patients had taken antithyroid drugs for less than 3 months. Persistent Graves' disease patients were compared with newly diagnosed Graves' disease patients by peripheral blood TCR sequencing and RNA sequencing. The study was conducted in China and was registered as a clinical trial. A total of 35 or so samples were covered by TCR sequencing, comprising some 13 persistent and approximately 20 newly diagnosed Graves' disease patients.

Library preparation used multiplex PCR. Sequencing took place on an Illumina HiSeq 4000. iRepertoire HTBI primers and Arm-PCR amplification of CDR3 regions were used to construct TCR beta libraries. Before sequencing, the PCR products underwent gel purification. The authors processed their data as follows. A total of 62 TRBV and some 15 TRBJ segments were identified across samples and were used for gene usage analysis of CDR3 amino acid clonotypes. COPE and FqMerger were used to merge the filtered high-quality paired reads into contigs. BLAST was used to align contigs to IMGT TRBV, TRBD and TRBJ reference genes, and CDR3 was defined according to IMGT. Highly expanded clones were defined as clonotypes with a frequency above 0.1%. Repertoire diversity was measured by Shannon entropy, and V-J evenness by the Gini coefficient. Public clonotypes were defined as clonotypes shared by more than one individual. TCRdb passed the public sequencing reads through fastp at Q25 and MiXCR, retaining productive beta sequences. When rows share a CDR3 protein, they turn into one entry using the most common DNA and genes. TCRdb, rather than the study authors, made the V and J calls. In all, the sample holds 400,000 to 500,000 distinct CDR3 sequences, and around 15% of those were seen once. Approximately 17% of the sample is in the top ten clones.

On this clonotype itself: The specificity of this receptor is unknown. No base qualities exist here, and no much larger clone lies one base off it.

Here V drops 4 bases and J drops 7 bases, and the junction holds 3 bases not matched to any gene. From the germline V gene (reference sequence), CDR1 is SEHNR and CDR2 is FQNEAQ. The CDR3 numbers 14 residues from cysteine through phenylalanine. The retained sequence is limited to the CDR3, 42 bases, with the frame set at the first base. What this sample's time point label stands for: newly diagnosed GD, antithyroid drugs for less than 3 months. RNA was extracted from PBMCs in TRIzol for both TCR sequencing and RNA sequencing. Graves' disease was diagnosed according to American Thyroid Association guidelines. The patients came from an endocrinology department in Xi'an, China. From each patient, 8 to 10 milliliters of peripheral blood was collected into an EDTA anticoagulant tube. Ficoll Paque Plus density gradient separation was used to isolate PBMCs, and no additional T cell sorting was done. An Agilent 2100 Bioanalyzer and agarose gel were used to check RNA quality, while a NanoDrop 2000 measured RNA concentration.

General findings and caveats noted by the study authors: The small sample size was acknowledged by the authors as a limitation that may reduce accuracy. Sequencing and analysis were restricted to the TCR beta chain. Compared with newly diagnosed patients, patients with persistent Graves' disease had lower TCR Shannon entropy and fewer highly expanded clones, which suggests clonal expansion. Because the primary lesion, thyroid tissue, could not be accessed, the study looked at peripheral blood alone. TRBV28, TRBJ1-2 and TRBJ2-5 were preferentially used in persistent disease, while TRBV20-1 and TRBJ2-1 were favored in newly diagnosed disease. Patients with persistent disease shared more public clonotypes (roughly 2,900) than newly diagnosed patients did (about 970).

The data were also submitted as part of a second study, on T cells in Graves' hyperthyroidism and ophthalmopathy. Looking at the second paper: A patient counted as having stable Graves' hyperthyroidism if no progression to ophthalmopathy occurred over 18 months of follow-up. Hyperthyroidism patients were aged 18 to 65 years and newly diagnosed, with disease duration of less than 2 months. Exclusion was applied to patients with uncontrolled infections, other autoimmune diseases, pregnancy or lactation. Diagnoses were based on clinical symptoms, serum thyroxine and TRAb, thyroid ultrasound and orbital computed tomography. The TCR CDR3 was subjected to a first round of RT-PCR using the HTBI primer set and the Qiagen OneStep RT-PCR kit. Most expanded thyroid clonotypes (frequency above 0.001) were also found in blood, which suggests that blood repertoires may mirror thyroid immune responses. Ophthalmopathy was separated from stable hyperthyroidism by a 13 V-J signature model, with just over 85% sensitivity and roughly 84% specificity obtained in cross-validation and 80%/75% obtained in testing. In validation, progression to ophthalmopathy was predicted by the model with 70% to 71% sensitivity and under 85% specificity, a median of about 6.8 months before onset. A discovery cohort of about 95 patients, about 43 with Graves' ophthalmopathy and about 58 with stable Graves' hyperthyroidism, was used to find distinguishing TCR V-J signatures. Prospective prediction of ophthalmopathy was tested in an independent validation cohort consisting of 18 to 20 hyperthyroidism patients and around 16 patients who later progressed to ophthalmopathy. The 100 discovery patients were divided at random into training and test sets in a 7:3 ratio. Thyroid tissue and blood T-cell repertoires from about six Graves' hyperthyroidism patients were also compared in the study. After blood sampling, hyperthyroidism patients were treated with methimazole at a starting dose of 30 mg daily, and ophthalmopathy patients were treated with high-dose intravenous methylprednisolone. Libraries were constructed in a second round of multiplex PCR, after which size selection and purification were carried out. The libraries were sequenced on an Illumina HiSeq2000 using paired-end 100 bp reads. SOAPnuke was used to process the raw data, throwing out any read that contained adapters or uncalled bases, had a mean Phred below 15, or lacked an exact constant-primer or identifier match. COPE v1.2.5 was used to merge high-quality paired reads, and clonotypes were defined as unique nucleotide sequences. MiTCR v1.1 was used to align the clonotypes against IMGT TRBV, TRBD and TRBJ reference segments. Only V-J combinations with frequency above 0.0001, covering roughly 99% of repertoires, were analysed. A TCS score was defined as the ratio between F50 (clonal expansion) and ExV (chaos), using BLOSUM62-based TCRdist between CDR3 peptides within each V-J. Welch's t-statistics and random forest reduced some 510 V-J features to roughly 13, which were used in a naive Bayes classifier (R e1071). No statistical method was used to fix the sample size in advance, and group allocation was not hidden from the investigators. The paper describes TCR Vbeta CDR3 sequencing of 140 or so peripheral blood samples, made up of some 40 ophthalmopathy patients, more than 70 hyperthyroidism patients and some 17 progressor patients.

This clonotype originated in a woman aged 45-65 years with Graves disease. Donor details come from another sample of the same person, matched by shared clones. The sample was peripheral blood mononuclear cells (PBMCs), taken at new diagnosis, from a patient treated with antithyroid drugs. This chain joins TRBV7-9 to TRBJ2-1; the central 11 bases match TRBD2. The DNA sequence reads TGTGCCAGCAGCTCTAGCGGGAGGCCGAATGAGCAGTTCTTC. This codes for CASSSSGRPNEQFF. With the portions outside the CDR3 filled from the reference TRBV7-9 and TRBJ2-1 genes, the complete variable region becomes DTGVSQNPRHKITKRGQNVTFRCDPISEHNRLYWYRQTLGQGPEFLTYFQNEAQLEKSRLLSDRFSAERPKGSFSTLEIQRTEQGDSAMYLCASSSSGRPNEQFFGPGTRLTVL.